This section outlines one T cell receptor beta chain sequence together with its context. Its antigen remains unidentified. J lost 4 bases, V lost 4 bases, and 9 bases had no gene match. The CDR3 sequence is 17 residues long. Germline loops: CDR1 SGHNT, CDR2 YYREEE (reference sequence). The sample originates from a study of cytomegalovirus exposure and HLA in healthy donors. Across the whole study: Around 77 million unique TCRs from HLA-typed donors made up an early data release.

The PCR had 60 Vbeta and 13 Jbeta primers. TCRdb's copy holds only in-frame clones and misses some; the assay was immunoSEQ multiplex PCR. The top ten hold less than 3.5% of the sample, which has 140,000 to 150,000 clones, over 80% seen once. Points from the study as a whole: HLA alleles showed associations with about 17,000 TCR beta sequences in a later analysis, at a 0.05 false discovery rate. As a later analysis showed, a missense DCLRE1C variant was linked to trimming of TCR beta V- and J-genes. Most TCR sequences were seen very rarely across donors, but some public TCRs occurred in many.

The sequenced sample was PBMCs. This chain links TRBV5-4 with TRBJ2-2; TRBD2 matches at 11 bases. This TCR derives from a woman aged 30 to 39 in good health and CMV-seronegative. The CDR3 sequence is CASSPGTSGLGTGELFF. The CDR3 nucleotides are TGTGCCAGCAGCCCAGGGACTAGCGGTTTGGGCACCGGGGAGCTGTTTTTT.